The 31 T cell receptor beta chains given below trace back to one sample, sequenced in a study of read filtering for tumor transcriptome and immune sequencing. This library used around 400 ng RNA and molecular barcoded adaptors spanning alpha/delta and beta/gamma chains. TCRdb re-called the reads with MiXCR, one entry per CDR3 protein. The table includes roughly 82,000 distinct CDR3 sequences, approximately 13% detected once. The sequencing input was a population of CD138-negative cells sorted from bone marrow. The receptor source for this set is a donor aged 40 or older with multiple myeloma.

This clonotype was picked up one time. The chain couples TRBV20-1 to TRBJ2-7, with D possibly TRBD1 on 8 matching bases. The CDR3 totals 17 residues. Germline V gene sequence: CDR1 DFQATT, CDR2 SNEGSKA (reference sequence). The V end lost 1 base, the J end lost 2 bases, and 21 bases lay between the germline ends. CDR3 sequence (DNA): TGCAGTGCTAGAGCACCTCCAGGGGGCGGGAGCGCCTACGAGCAGTACTTC. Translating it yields CSARAPPGGGSAYEQYF.

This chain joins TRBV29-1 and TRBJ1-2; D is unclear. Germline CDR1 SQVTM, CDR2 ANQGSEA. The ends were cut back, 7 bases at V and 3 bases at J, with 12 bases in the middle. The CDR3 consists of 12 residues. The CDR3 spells CSAARPYYGYTF. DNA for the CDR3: TGCAGCGCTGCCAGGCCTTACTATGGCTACACCTTC.

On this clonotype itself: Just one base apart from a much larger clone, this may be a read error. CDR3 sequence: CASSPGGREGPLSPFF. The CDR3, as DNA: TGTGCCAGTAGTCCCGGAGGACGGGAGGGCCCCCTGAGTCCGTTCTTC. The rearrangement links TRBV19 to TRBJ2-1; 8 bases match TRBD2. CDR3 length: 16 residues. Trimming took 5 bases from V and 15 from J; bases not matched to a gene: 21. Per the germline V gene, CDR1 is LNHDA and CDR2 is SQIVND (reference sequence).

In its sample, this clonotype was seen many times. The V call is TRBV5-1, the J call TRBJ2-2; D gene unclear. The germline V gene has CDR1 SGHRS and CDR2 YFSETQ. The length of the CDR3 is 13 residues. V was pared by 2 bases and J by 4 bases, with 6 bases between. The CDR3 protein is CASSFDLTGELFF. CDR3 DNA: TGCGCCAGCAGCTTTGATCTCACCGGGGAGCTGTTTTTT.

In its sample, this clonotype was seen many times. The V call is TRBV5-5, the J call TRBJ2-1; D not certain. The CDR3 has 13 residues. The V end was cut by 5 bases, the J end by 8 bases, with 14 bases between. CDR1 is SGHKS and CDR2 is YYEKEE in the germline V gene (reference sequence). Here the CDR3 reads CASSSAWSDEQFF. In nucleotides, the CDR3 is TGTGCCAGCAGTTCTGCATGGAGCGATGAGCAGTTCTTC.

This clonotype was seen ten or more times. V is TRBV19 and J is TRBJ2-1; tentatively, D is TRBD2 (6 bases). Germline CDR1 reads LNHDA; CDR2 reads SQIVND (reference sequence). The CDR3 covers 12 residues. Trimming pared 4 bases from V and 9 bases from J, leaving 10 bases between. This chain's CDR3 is CASSSGIGEQFF. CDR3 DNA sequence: TGTGCCAGTAGTAGCGGGATCGGTGAGCAGTTCTTC. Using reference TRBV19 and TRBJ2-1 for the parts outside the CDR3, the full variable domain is DGGITQSPKYLFRKEGQNVTLSCEQNLNHDAMYWYRQDPGQGLRLIYYSQIVNDFQKGDIAEGYSVSREKKESFPLTVTSAQKNPTAFYLCASSSGIGEQFFGPGTRLTVL.

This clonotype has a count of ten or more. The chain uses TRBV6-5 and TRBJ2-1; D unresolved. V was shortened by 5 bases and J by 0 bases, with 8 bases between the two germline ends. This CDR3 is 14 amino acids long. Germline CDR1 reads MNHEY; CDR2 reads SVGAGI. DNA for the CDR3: TGTGCCAGCAGTCCCCCGAGCTCCTACAATGAGCAGTTCTTC. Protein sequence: CASSPPSSYNEQFF.

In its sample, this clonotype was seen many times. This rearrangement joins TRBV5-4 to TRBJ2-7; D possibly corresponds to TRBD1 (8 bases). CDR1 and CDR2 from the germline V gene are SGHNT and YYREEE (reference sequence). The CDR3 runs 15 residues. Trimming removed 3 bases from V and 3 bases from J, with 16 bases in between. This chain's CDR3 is CASSSGGTGHYEQYF. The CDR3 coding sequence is TGTGCCAGCAGCTCCGGGGGGACAGGTCACTACGAGCAGTACTTC.

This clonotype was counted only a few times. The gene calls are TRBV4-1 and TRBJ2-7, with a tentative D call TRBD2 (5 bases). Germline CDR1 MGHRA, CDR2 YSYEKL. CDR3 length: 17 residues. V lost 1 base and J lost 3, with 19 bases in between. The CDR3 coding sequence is TGCGCCAGCAGCCAAGGACGGACCCTTGGACGGGGCTACGAGCAGTACTTC. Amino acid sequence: CASSQGRTLGRGYEQYF.

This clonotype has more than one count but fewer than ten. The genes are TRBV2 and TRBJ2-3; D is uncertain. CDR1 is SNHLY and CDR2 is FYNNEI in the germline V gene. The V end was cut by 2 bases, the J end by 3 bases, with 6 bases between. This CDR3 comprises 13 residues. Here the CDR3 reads CASSESGTDTQYF. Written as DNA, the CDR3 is TGTGCCAGCAGTGAATCTGGGACAGATACGCAGTATTTT. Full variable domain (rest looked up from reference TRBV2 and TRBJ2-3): EPEVTQTPSHQVTQMGQEVILRCVPISNHLYFYWYRQILGQKVEFLVSFYNNEISEKSEIFDDQFSVERPDGSNFTLKIRSTKLEDSAMYFCASSESGTDTQYFGPGTRLTVL.

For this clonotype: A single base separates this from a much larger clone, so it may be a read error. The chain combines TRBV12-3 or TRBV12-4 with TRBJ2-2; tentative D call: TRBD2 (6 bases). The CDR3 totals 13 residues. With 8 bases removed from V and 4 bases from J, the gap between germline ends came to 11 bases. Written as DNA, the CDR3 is TGTGCCAGCTCCGACGGGGGCACCGGGGAGCTGTTTTTT. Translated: CASSDGGTGELFF.

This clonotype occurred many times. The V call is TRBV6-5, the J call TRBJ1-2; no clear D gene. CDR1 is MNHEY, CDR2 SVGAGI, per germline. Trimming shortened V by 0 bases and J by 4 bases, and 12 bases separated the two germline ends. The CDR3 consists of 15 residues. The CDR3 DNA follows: TGTGCCAGCAGTTACTCGAAATTGGGTAGCTATGGCTACACCTTC. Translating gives CASSYSKLGSYGYTF.

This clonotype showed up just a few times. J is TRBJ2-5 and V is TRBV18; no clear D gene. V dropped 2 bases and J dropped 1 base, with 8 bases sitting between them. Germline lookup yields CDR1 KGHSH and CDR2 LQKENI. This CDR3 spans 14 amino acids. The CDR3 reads CASSPIISQETQYF. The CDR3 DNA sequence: TGTGCCAGCTCACCAATCATCAGCCAAGAGACCCAGTACTTC.

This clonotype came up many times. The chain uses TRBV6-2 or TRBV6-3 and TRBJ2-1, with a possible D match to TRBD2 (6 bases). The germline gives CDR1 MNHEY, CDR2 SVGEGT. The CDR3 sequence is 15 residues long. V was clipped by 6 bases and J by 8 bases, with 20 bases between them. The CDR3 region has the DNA TGTGCCAGCAGCGAAATACGATCTAGCGCACATGAGCAGTTCTTC. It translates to CASSEIRSSAHEQFF.

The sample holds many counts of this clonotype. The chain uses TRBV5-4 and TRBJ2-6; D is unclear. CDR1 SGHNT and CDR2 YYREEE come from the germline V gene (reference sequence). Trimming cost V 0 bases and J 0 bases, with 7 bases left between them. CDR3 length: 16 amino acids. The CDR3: CASSLASSSGANVLTF. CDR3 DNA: TGTGCCAGCAGCTTGGCATCCAGCTCTGGGGCCAACGTCCTGACTTTC.

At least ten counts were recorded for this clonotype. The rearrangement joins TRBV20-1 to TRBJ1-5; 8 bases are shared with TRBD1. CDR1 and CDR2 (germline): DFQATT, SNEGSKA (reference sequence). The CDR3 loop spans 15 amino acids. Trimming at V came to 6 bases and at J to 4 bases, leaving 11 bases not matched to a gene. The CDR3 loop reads CSANAPGGGNQPQHF. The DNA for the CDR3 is TGCAGTGCCAACGCCCCAGGGGGCGGGAATCAGCCCCAGCATTTT.

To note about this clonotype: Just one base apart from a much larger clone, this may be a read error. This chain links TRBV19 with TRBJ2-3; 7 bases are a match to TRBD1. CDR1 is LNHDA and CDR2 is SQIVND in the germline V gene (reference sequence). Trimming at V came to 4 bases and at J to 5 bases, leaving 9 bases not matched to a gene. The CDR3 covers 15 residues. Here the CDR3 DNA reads TGTGCCAGTAGTAGGAAAGGGGGCCTTGGAGATACGCAGTATTTT. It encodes CASSRKGGLGDTQYF.

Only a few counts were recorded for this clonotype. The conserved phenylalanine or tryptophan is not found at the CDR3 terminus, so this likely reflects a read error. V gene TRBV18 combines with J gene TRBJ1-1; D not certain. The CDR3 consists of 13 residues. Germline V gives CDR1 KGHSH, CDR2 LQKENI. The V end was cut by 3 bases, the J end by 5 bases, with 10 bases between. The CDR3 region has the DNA TGTGCCAGCTCACCTATGGACGGGACTGAAGCTTTCTCT. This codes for CASSPMDGTEAFS.

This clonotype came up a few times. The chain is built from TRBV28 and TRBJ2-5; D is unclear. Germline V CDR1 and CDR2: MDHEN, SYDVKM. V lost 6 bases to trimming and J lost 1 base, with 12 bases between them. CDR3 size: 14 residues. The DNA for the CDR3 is TGTGCCAGCAGCCCTGCGTCAGCCCAAGAGACCCAGTACTTC. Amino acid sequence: CASSPASAQETQYF.

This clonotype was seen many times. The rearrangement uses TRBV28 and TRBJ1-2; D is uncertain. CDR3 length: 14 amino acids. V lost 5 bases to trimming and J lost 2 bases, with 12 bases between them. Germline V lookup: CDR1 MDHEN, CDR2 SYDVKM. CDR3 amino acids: CASSTPPPNYGYTF. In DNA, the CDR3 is TGTGCCAGCAGTACCCCGCCGCCGAACTATGGCTACACCTTC.

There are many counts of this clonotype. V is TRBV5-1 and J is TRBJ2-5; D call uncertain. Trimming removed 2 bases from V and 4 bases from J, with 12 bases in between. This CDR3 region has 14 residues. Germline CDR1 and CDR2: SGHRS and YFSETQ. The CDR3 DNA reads TGCGCCAGCAGCTTATCACCCACCGCAGAGACCCAGTACTTC. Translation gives CASSLSPTAETQYF.

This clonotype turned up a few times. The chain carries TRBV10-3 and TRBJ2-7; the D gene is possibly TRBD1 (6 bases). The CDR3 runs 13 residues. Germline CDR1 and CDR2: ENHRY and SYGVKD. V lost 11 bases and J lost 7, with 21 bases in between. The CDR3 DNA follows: TGTGCCGTCGGTGAACAGGGAAGTCGGGAGCAGTACTTC. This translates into CAVGEQGSREQYF.

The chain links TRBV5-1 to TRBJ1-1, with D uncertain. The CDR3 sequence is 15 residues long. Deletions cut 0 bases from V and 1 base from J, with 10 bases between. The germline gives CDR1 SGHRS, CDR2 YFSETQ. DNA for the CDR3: TGCGCCAGCAGCTTGGAGGCGGTTGGGAACACTGAAGCTTTCTTT. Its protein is CASSLEAVGNTEAFF.

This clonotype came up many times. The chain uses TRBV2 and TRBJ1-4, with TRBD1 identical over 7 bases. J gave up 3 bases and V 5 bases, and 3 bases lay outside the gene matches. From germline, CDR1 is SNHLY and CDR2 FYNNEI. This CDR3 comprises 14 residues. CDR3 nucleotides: TGTGCCAGCAGTATCACAGGGGCTAATGAAAAACTGTTTTTT. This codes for CASSITGANEKLFF.

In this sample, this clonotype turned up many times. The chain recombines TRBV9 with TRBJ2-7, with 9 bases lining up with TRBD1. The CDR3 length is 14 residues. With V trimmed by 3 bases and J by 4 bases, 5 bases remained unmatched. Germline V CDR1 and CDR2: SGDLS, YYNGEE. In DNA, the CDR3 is TGTGCCAGCAGCGGGGGACAGGGTCGGTACGAGCAGTACTTC. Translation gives CASSGGQGRYEQYF.

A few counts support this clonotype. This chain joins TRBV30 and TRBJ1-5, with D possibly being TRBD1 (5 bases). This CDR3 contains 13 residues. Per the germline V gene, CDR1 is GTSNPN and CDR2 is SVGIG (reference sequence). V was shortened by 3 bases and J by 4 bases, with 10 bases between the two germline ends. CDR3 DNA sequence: TGTGCCTGGAGAGAGACAGATAATCAGCCCCAGCATTTT. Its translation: CAWRETDNQPQHF.

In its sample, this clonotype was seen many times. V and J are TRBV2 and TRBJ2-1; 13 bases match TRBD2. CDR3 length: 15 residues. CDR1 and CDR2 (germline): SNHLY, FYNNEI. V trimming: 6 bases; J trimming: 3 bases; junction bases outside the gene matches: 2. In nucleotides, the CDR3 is TGTGCCAGCAGGGGGACTAGCGGGGTCTACAATGAGCAGTTCTTC. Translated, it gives CASRGTSGVYNEQFF.

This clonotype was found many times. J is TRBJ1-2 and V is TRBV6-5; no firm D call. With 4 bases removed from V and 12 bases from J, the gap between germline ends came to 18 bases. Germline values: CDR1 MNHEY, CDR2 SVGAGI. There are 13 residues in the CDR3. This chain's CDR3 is CASSSGSLARDTF. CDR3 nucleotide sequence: TGTGCCAGCAGTTCTGGCAGCCTGGCCCGGGACACCTTC.

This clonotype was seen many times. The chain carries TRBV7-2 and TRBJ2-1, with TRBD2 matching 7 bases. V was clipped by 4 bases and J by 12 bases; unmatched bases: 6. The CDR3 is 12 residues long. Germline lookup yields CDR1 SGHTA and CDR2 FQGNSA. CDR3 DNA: TGTGCCAGCAGCTACAACGGGAGGTGGCAGTTCTTC. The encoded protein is CASSYNGRWQFF.

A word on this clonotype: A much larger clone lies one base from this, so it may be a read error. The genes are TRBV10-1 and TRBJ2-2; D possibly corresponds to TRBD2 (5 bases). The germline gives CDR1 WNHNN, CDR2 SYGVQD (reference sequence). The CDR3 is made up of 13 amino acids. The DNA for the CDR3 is TGCGCCAGCAGAGGGCCGAACACCGGGGTGCTGTTTTTT. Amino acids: CASRGPNTGVLFF.

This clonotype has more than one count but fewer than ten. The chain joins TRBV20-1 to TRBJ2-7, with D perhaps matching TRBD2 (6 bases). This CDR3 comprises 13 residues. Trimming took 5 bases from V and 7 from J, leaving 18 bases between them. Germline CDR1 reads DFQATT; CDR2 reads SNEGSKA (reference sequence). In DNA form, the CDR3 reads TGCAGTGCTGGGGGACTGACCCAGGGAGAGCAGTACTTC. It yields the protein CSAGGLTQGEQYF.